The 10 T cell receptor beta chains listed next were all sequenced from one sample in a study of Graves' ophthalmopathy and Graves' hyperthyroidism. RNA transcripts were the source from which TCR beta CDR3 regions were amplified. HTBI primers primed a first-round RT-PCR, and a second-round multiplex PCR followed. Via MiXCR, TCRdb re-called the multiplex PCR reads, giving one row per CDR3 protein. Of some 520,000 distinct CDR3 sequences listed, around 14% were seen once; the top ten hold approximately 9.8%. Input material: blood. The receptors here all came from a woman aged 25-40 years with Graves' ophthalmopathy.

This clonotype was counted a few times. The genes are TRBV9 and TRBJ2-5; 7 bases are a match to TRBD1. This CDR3 is built from 16 residues. The ends lost 2 bases at V and 0 bases at J; junction bases unmatched: 7. Germline V lookup: CDR1 SGDLS, CDR2 YYNGEE. CDR3 region: CASSVSGTEHQETQYF. The DNA for the CDR3 is TGTGCCAGCAGCGTCTCCGGGACAGAACACCAAGAGACCCAGTACTTC.

This clonotype has a count of ten or more. The chain combines TRBV9 with TRBJ2-7; 9 bases are shared with TRBD2. From germline, CDR1 is SGDLS and CDR2 YYNGEE. Trimming took 0 bases from V and 2 from J; bases not matched to a gene: 6. The CDR3 contains 16 residues. CDR3 bases: TGTGCCAGCAGCGTAGGTAGGCTAGCGGGAACCTACGAGCAGTACTTC. Protein product: CASSVGRLAGTYEQYF. Looking up the rest from reference TRBV9 and TRBJ2-7 gives the full variable domain: DSGVTQTPKHLITATGQRVTLRCSPRSGDLSVYWYQQSLDQGLQFLIQYYNGEERAKGNILERFSAQQFPDLHSELNLSSLELGDSALYFCASSVGRLAGTYEQYFGPGTRLTVT.

This clonotype was observed many times. This chain joins TRBV27 and TRBJ1-1, with TRBD1 matching 8 bases. Germline CDR1 is MNHEY and CDR2 is SMNVEV (reference sequence). The CDR3 is 14 amino acids. With 1 base clipped from V and 7 bases from J, the junction kept 5 bases outside the gene matches. In nucleotides, the CDR3 is TGTGCCAGCAGTTTATTGACAGGGGATGGTGAAGCTTTCTTT. Encoded protein: CASSLLTGDGEAFF.

The table lists this clonotype with a few counts. The chain is built from TRBV9 and TRBJ1-1, with a tentative D call TRBD1 (6 bases). The CDR3 contains 14 residues. With 3 bases removed from V and 5 bases from J, the gap between germline ends came to 14 bases. CDR1 SGDLS and CDR2 YYNGEE come from the germline V gene. The DNA of the CDR3 is TGTGCCAGCAGCGATAACCAGGGGAGAACTGAAGCTTTCTTT. It translates to CASSDNQGRTEAFF.

This clonotype was observed at least ten times. V usage is TRBV5-1 and J usage is TRBJ2-3, with a tentative D call TRBD1 (5 bases). Germline lookup yields CDR1 SGHRS and CDR2 YFSETQ. V was cut by 3 bases and J by 5 bases, with 10 bases left in between. CDR3 length equals 13 residues. The CDR3 DNA reads as TGCGCCAGCAGCTCGAACCAGGGAGATACGCAGTATTTT. Residues: CASSSNQGDTQYF.

At least ten counts were recorded for this clonotype. J is TRBJ2-2 and V is TRBV19; 15 bases are a match to TRBD2. Germline trimming cut 4 bases from V and 5 bases from J; bases unmatched to any gene: 8. The length of the CDR3 is 18 residues. Germline-derived CDR1 and CDR2 are LNHDA and SQIVND (reference sequence). DNA of the CDR3: TGTGCCAGTAGTAGGGGGACTAGCGGGAGGAGGAGAACCGGGGAGCTGTTTTTT. Protein: CASSRGTSGRRRTGELFF.

This clonotype appeared a single time. A much larger clonotype is one base distant, so this may be a read error. This sequence joins TRBV9 and TRBJ1-1; D is possibly TRBD1 (5 bases). The V end was cut by 6 bases, the J end by 0 bases, with 15 bases between. Per the germline V gene, CDR1 is SGDLS and CDR2 is YYNGEE. There are 15 residues in the CDR3. CDR3 region: CASIAAGGVNTEAFF. CDR3 in DNA: TGTGCCAGCATCGCCGCCGGGGGGGTGAACACTGAAGCTTTCTTT.

This clonotype came up many times. This chain connects TRBV9 to TRBJ1-1; no clear D gene. Trimming pared 4 bases from V and 5 bases from J, leaving 6 bases between. In germline, CDR1 is SGDLS, CDR2 YYNGEE. The CDR3 length is 11 residues. The CDR3 region is CASSPVTEAFF. The CDR3 DNA is TGTGCCAGCAGCCCCGTTACTGAAGCTTTCTTT.

This clonotype was picked up many times. The genes are TRBV28 and TRBJ2-2; D is ambiguous. The germline V and J ends were trimmed by 10 bases and 0 bases, with 12 bases remaining between them. The CDR3 contains 14 residues. The V gene's germline CDR1 is MDHEN and CDR2 SYDVKM. The DNA for the CDR3 is TGTGCCACCTCGACCTATTCGAACACCGGGGAGCTGTTTTTT. Translation gives CATSTYSNTGELFF.

As for this clonotype: At one end, the junction sequence differs from germline, possibly due to a read error. The chain joins TRBV12-3 or TRBV12-4 to TRBJ1-1; 7 bases align to TRBD1. The CDR3 spans 14 residues. The CDR3 sequence is CASSLKGADTEACF. The CDR3 DNA is TGTGCCAGCAGTTTAAAGGGGGCGGACACTGAAGCTTGCTTT.